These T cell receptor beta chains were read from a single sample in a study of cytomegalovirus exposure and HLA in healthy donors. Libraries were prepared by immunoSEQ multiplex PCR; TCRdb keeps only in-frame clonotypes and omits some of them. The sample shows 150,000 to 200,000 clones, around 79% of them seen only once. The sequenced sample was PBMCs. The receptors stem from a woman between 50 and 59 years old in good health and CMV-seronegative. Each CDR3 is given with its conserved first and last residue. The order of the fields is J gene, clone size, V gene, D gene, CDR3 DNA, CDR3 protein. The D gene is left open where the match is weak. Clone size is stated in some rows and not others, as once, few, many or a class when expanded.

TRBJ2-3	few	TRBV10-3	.	TGTGCCATCAGGGACAGTTGGGAAGATACGCAGTATTTT	CAIRDSWEDTQYF
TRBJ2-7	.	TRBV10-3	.	TGTGCCATCAGTGAGTCGCCGGGAACCTACGAGCAGTACTTC	CAISESPGTYEQYF
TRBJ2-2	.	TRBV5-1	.	TGCGCCAGCAGCTTGAAGGGGTATTCGAACACCGGGGAGCTGTTTTTT	CASSLKGYSNTGELFF
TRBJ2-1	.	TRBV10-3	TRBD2	TGTGCCATCATGCCGGCGGGGGCGGGTAGCGGGGTCAGCTCCTACAATGAGCAGTTCTTC	CAIMPAGAGSGVSSYNEQFF
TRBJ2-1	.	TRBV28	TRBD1	TGTGCCAGCAGAATTTCGGGGGACAGGGGGTTTATCTTC	CASRISGDRGFIF
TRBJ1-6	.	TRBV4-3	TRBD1	TGCGCCAGCAGCTTGGACAGGTTAAATAATTCACCCCTCCACTTT	CASSLDRLNNSPLHF
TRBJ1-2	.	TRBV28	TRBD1	TGTGCCAGCAGTTTAAGGGGAGGGGACAGGGTCTATGGCTACACCTTC	CASSLRGGDRVYGYTF
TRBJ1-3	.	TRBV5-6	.	TGTGCCAGCAGCTCAGGGTTTGGTGGAAACACCATATATTTT	CASSSGFGGNTIYF
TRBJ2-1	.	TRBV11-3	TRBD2	TGTGCCAGCAGCCCTCCCTGGGGCGGGAGAGGGAATGAGCAGTTCTTC	CASSPPWGGRGNEQFF
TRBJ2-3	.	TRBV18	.	TGTGCCAGCTCACCCTCACAGGGCGCAGATACGCAGTATTTT	CASSPSQGADTQYF
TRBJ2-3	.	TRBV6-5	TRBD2	TGTGCCAGCTCGAAGCGGGAGGTCACAGATACGCAGTATTTT	CASSKREVTDTQYF
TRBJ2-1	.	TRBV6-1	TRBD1	TGTGCCAGCAGTGTACACGGGACAGGGGGATACAATGAGCAGTTCTTC	CASSVHGTGGYNEQFF
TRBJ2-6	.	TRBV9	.	TGTGCCAGCAGCACCTTTCGGGGGACAGCGAACGTCCTGACTTTC	CASSTFRGTANVLTF
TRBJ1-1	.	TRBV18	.	TGTGCCAGCTCTGCGTCAGGGAGGTTGATCAACACTGAAGCTTTCTTT	CASSASGRLINTEAFF
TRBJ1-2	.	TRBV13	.	TGTGCCAGCAGCTTTAAGTTCCGCAGGCGACCGGGGAATGGCTACACCTTC	CASSFKFRRRPGNGYTF
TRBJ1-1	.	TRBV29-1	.	TGCAGCGCCCCATGGGGGCTAGGTGGAGTTGAAGCTTTCTTT	CSAPWGLGGVEAFF
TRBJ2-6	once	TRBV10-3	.	TGTGCCATCAGTGACCGGCAGGTACTCTCTGGGGCCAACGTCCTGACTTTC	CAISDRQVLSGANVLTF
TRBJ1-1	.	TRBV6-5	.	TGTGCCAGCAGTTACTCGGGGGGGCCGAACACTGAAGCTTTCTTT	CASSYSGGPNTEAFF
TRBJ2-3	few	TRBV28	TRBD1	TGTGCCAGCAGTAGGACAGGGGATTACACAGATACGCAGTATTTT	CASSRTGDYTDTQYF
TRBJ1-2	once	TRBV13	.	TGTGCCAGCAGCTTTCAGGGTAACTATGGCTACACCTTC	CASSFQGNYGYTF
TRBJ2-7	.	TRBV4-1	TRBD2	TGCGCCAGCAGCCAAGATAGCGGGAGGGCCTCCTACGAGCAGTACTTC	CASSQDSGRASYEQYF
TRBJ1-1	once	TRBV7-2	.	TGTGCCAGCAGCTTGGGAGGACACCGGGGGGGGGCTTTCTTT	CASSLGGHRGGAFF
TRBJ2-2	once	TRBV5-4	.	TGTGCCAGCAGCTTGAACCCTCCAGGGGCCCCGGGGGAGCTGTTTTTT	CASSLNPPGAPGELFF
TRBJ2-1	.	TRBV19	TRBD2	TGTGCCAGTAGGTCCCGGACTAGCGGGAGGTACGATGAGCAGTTCTTC	CASRSRTSGRYDEQFF
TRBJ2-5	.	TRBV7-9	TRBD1	TGTGCCAGCAGCTTAAGTATCGGGACAGAAGAGACCCAGTACTTC	CASSLSIGTEETQYF
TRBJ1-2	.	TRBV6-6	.	TGTGCCAGCAGTTACCCTACCGCGGGGCAGACTTATGGCTACACCTTC	CASSYPTAGQTYGYTF
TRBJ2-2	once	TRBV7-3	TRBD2	TGTGCCAGCAGCCCCGCGGGGGGGACGAACACCGGGGAGCTGTTTTTT	CASSPAGGTNTGELFF
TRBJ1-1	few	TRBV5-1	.	TGCGCCAGCAGCTTTGGCCCGAACACTGAAGCTTTCTTT	CASSFGPNTEAFF
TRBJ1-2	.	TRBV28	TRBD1	TGTGCCAGCAGCTTATCCGGGACAGGGGGCGGTGGCTACACCTTC	CASSLSGTGGGGYTF
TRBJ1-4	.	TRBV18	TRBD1	TGTGCCAGCTCTTATACAGGGGTCGGGGAAAAACTGTTTTTT	CASSYTGVGEKLFF